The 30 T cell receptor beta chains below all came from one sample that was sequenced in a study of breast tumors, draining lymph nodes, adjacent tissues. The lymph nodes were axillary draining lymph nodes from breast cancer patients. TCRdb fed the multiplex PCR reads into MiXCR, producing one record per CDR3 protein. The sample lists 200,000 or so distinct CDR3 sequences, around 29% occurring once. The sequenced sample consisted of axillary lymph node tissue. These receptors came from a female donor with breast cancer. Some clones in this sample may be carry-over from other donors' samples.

Here the CDR3 DNA reads TGTGCCAGCAGTTTATGGCAGGGCCCGACTAACTATGGCTACACCTTC. Translation: CASSLWQGPTNYGYTF. The chain combines TRBV12-3 or TRBV12-4 with TRBJ1-2; possible D gene TRBD1, 5 bases. V shed 2 bases and J shed 0 bases, with 13 bases lying between them. This CDR3 is built from 16 residues.

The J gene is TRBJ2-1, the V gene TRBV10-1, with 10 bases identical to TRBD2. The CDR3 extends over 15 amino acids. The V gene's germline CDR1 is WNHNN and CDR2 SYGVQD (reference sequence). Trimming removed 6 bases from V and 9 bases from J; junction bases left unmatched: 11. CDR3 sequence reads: CASSPFTSGIGEQFF. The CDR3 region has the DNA TGCGCCAGCAGCCCTTTTACTAGCGGGATAGGTGAGCAGTTCTTC.

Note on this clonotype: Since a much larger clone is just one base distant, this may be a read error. CDR3 in amino acids: CPSSSNTKGAEKLFF. CDR3 bases: TGTCCCAGCAGTTCAAACACAAAGGGCGCTGAAAAACTGTTTTTT. The V gene is TRBV12-3 or TRBV12-4, the J gene TRBJ1-4; D not resolved. The CDR3 totals 15 residues.

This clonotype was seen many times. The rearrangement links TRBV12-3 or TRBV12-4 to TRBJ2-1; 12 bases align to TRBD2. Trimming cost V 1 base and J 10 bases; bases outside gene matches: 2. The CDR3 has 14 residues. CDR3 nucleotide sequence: TGTGCCAGCAGTTTAGTAGGGACTAGCGGGGAGCAGTTCTTC. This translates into CASSLVGTSGEQFF.

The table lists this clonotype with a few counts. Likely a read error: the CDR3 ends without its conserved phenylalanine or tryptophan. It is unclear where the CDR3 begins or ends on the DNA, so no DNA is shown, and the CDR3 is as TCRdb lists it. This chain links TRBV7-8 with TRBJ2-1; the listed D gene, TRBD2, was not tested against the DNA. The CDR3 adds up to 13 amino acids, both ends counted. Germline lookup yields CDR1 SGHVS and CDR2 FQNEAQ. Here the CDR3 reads CASSTWTDNEQFL.

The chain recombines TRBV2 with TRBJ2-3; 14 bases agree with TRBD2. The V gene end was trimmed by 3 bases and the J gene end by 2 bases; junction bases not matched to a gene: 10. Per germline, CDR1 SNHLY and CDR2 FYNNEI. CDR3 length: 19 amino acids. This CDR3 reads CASSELGLAGVDPTDTQYF. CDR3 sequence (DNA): TGTGCCAGCAGTGAGTTGGGACTAGCGGGAGTGGACCCCACAGATACGCAGTATTTT.

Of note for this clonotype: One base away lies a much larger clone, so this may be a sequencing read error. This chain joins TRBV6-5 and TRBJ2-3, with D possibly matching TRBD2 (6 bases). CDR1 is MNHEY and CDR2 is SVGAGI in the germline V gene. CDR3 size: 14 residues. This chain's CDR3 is CASSGHTSTDTQCF. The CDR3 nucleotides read TGTGCCAGCAGTGGGCACACTAGCACAGATACGCAGTGTTTT.

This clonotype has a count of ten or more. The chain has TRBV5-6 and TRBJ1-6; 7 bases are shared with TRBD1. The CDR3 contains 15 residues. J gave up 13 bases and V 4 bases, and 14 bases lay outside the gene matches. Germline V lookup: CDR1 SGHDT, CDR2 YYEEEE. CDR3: CASSSTGARSRPLHF. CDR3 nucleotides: TGTGCCAGCAGCAGTACAGGGGCTCGATCGCGTCCCCTCCACTTT.

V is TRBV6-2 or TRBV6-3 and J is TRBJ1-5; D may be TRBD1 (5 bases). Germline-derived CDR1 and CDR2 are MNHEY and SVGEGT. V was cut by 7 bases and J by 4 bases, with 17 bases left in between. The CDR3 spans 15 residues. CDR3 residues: CASNHGGLMNQPQHF. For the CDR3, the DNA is TGTGCCAGCAATCACGGGGGACTGATGAATCAGCCCCAGCATTTT.

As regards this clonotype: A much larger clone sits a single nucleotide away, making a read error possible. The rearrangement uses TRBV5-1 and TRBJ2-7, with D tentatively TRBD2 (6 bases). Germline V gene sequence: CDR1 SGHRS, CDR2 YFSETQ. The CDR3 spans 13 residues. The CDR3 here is CASSSTPDYDQYF. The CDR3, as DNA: TGCGCCAGCAGCTCAACTCCGGACTACGACCAGTACTTC. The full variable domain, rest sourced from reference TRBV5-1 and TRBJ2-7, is KAGVTQTPRYLIKTRGQQVTLSCSPISGHRSVSWYQQTPGQGLQFLFEYFSETQRNKGNFPGRFSGRQFSNSRSEMNVSTLELGDSALYLCASSSTPDYDQYFGPGTRLTVT.

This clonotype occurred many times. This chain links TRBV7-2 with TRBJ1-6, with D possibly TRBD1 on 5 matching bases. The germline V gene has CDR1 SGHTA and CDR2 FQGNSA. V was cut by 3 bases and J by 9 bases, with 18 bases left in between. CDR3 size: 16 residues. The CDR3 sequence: CASSFQAGLVGSPLHF. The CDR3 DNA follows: TGTGCCAGCAGCTTTCAGGCGGGACTGGTTGGTTCACCCCTCCACTTT. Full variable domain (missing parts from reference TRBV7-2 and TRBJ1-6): GAGVSQSPSNKVTEKGKDVELRCDPISGHTALYWYRQSLGQGLEFLIYFQGNSAPDKSGLPSDRFSAERTGGSVSTLTIQRTQQEDSAVYLCASSFQAGLVGSPLHFGNGTRLTVT.

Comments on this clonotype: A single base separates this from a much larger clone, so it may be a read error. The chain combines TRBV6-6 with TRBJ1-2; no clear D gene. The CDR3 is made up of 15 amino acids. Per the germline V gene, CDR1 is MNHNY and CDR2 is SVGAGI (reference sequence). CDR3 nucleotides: TGTGTCAGCAGTCTCGTAGGGCAGGACCACTATGGCTACACCTTC. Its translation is CVSSLVGQDHYGYTF.

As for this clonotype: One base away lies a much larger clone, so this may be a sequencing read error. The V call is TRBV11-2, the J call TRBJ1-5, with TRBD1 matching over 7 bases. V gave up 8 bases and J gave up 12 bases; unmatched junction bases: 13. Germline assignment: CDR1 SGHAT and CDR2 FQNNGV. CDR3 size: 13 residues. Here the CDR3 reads CASGSSPGQSQHF. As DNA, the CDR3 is TGTGCCAGCGGCTCCTCTCCGGGACAGAGCCAGCATTTT.

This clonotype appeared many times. Here the CDR3 DNA reads TGTGCCAGCCGAGCCCCGGGACAGACGACCCTAATAGGCTACACCTTC. Its protein is CASRAPGQTTLIGYTF. The chain carries TRBV7-2 and TRBJ1-2; 7 bases agree with TRBD1. This CDR3 has 16 amino acids. The germline gives CDR1 SGHTA, CDR2 FQGNSA. Trimming cost V 8 bases and J 8 bases; bases outside gene matches: 20. Complete variable domain (other parts from reference TRBV7-2 and TRBJ1-2): GAGVSQSPSNKVTEKGKDVELRCDPISGHTALYWYRQSLGQGLEFLIYFQGNSAPDKSGLPSDRFSAERTGGSVSTLTIQRTQQEDSAVYLCASRAPGQTTLIGYTFGSGTRLTVV.

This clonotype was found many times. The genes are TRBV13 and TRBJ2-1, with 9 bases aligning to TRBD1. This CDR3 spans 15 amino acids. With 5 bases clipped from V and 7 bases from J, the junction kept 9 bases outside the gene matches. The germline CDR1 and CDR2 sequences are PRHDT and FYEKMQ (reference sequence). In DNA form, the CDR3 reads TGTGCCAGCAGCGTGGGGACAGGGCCATCGAATGAGCAGTTCTTC. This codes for CASSVGTGPSNEQFF.

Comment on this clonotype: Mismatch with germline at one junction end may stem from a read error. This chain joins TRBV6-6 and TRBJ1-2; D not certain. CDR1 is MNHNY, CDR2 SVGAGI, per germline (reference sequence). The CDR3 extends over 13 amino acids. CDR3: CASRPAGNYGYTF. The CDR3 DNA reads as TGTGCCAGCAGGCCGGCGGGAAACTACGGCTACACCTTC.

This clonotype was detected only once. CDR3 loop: CSARGPQSLNGYTF. In nucleotides, the CDR3 is TGCAGTGCTAGAGGACCCCAGAGCCTCAATGGCTACACCTTC. The rearrangement uses TRBV20-1 and TRBJ1-2; D is unclear. The ends were cut back, 1 base at V and 6 bases at J, with 15 bases in the middle. There are 14 residues in the CDR3. Germline CDR1 reads DFQATT; CDR2 reads SNEGSKA (reference sequence).

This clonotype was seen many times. CDR3 in amino acids: CATSDGRQGPFYNEQFF. DNA of the CDR3: TGTGCCACCAGTGATGGTAGACAGGGGCCGTTTTACAATGAGCAGTTCTTC. The J gene is TRBJ2-1, the V gene TRBV24-1; 8 bases fit TRBD1. V lost 3 bases, J lost 4 bases, and 10 bases stayed unmatched. This CDR3 is 17 amino acids long. Germline V gene sequence: CDR1 KGHDR, CDR2 SFDVKD.

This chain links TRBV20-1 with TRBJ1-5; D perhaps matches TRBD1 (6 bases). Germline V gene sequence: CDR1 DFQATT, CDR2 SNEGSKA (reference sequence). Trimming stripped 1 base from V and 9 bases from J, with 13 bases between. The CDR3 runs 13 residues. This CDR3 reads CSARGRGNGPQHF. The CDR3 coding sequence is TGCAGTGCTAGAGGGAGGGGGAATGGGCCCCAGCATTTT.

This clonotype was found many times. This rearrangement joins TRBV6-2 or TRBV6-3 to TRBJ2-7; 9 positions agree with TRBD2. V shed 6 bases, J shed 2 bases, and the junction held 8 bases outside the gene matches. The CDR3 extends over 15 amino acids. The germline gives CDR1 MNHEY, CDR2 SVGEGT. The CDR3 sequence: CASRGVGLATYEQYF. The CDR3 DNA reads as TGTGCCAGCAGGGGAGTCGGACTAGCGACCTACGAGCAGTACTTC.

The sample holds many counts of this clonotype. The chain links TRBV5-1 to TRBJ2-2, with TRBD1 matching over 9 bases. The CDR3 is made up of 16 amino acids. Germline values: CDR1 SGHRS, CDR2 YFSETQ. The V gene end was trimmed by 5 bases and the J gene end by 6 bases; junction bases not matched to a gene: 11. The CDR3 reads CASREWTGVISGELFF. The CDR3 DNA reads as TGCGCCAGCAGGGAGTGGACAGGGGTTATTTCCGGGGAGCTGTTTTTT. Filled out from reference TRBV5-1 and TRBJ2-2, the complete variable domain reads KAGVTQTPRYLIKTRGQQVTLSCSPISGHRSVSWYQQTPGQGLQFLFEYFSETQRNKGNFPGRFSGRQFSNSRSEMNVSTLELGDSALYLCASREWTGVISGELFFGEGSRLTVL.

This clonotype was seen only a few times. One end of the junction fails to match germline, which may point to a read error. CDR3 amino acids: CASSSGTPGASVLTF. The DNA of the CDR3 is TGTGCCAGCTCATCGGGGACACCTGGGGCCAGCGTCCTGACTTTC. This chain joins TRBV18 and TRBJ2-6; D is perhaps TRBD1 (6 bases). CDR3 size: 15 residues. CDR1 KGHSH and CDR2 LQKENI come from the germline V gene.

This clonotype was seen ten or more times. The CDR3 sequence is CASGSNQPQHF. Written as DNA, the CDR3 is TGTGCCAGCGGAAGCAATCAGCCCCAGCATTTT. The chain has TRBV6-5 and TRBJ1-5; the D is unclear. Looked up from germline, CDR1 is MNHEY and CDR2 is SVGAGI. The CDR3 spans 11 residues. V lost 8 bases to trimming and J lost 1 base, with 3 bases between them.

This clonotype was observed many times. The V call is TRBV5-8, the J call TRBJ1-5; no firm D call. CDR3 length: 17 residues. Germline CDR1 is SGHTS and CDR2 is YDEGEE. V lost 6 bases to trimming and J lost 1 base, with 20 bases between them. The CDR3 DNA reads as TGTGCCAGCACCTCTCCGAGGATTGAAAGGAGCAATCAGCCCCAGCATTTT. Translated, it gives CASTSPRIERSNQPQHF.

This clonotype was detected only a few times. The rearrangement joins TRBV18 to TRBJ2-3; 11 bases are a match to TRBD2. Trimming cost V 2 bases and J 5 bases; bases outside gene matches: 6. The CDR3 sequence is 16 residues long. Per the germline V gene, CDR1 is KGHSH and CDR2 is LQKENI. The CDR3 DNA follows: TGTGCCAGCTCACCAATAGCGGGAGGGGTTGAAGATACGCAGTATTTT. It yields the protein CASSPIAGGVEDTQYF.

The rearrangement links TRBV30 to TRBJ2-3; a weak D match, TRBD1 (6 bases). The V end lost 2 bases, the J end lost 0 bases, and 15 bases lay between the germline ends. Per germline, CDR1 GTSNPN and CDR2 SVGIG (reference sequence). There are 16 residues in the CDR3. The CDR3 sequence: CAWSTKGTTSTDTQYF. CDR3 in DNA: TGTGCCTGGAGTACTAAAGGGACAACAAGCACAGATACGCAGTATTTT.

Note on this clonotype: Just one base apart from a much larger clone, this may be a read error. The CDR3, as DNA: TGCAGTGCTAGTCTAACAGGCACCGGGGCGCTGTTTTTT. Encoded protein: CSASLTGTGALFF. The chain uses TRBV20-1 and TRBJ2-2; the D gene could be TRBD1 or TRBD2 (5 bases each). From germline, CDR1 is DFQATT and CDR2 SNEGSKA (reference sequence). This CDR3 contains 13 residues.

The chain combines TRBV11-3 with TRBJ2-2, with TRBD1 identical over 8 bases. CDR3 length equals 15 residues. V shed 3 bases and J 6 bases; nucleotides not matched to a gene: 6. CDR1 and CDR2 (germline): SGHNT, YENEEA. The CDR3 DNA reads TGTGCCAGCAGCTTCTCAGGGGGCTCCCCCGGGGAGCTGTTTTTT. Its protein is CASSFSGGSPGELFF.

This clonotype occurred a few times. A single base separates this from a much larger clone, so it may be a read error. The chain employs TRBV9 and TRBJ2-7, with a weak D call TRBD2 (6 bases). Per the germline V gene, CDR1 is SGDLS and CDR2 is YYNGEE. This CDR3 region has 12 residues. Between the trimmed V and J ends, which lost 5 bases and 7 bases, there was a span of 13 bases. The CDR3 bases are TGTGCCAGCAGTGAAGCCGGGGGTGAGCAGTACTTC. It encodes CASSEAGGEQYF.

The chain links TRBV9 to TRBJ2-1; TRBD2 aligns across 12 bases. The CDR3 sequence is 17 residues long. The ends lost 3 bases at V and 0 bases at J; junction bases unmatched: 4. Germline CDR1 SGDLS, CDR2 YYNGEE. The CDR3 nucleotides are TGTGCCAGCAGCGACCCTAGCGGGGGGGCCTCCTACAATGAGCAGTTCTTC. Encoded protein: CASSDPSGGASYNEQFF.